These T cell receptor beta chains were read from a single sample in a study of T cell responses to AZD1222 COVID-19 vaccine. Repertoires were generated with immunoSEQ multiplex PCR, while TCRdb's copy carries only in-frame clones and drops some. The sample includes around 130,000 clones, 90% seen only once; the top ten take roughly 4.2%. The specimen was peripheral blood, collected 28 days after the second dose of the MenACWY control vaccine. The receptors were gathered from an adult who received the MenACWY meningococcal vaccine as a control. The CDR3 runs from the conserved cysteine through the conserved F or W. The order of the fields is J gene, V gene, clone size, D gene, CDR3 protein, CDR3 DNA. The D gene is left open where the match is weak. Clone size is given for some rows only: seen once, a few or many times, or a class if the clone is expanded.

>TRBJ1-1|TRBV6-5|-|-
CASSYPTSRAAFF
TGTGCCAGCAGTTACCCAACCTCCAGGGCTGCTTTCTTT
>TRBJ1-2|TRBV11-2|-|-
CASSLEGRILTHPNYGYTF
TGTGCCAGCAGCTTAGAGGGCAGGATACTTACTCATCCTAACTATGGCTACACCTTC
>TRBJ1-5|TRBV2|once|-
CASRGELLGNQPQHF
TGTGCCAGCAGGGGGGAGCTTTTAGGCAATCAGCCCCAGCATTTT
>TRBJ2-3|TRBV28|-|TRBD2
CASPGLAGGTSTDTQYF
TGTGCCAGCCCGGGACTAGCGGGGGGGACTAGCACAGATACGCAGTATTTT
>TRBJ1-6|TRBV4-2|-|TRBD1
CASSQGTGGFNSPLHF
TGTGCCAGCAGCCAAGGTACAGGGGGCTTCAATTCACCCCTCCACTTT
>TRBJ2-1|TRBV9|-|-
CASSPGVSSYNEQFF
TGTGCCAGCAGCCCCGGGGTGAGCTCCTACAATGAGCAGTTCTTC
>TRBJ2-2|TRBV5-1|-|TRBD1
CASSFEGASTGELFF
TGCGCCAGCAGCTTCGAGGGGGCGAGCACCGGGGAGCTGTTTTTT
>TRBJ1-5|TRBV2|-|-
CASSVEGYSREGQPQHF
TGTGCCAGCAGTGTGGAGGGGTATAGTAGGGAGGGGCAGCCCCAGCATTTT
>TRBJ1-5|TRBV2|-|-
CASSERDNSNQPQHF
TGTGCCAGCAGCGAAAGGGATAATAGCAATCAGCCCCAGCATTTT
>TRBJ2-5|TRBV19|-|-
CASSIEQGETQYF
TGTGCCAGTAGTATAGAACAGGGAGAGACCCAGTACTTC
>TRBJ1-1|TRBV7-2|-|-
CASSPWGGRNTEAFF
TGTGCCAGCAGCCCGTGGGGGGGGCGGAACACTGAAGCTTTCTTT
>TRBJ2-3|TRBV4-1|-|-
CASSQYPQDTDTQYF
TGCGCCAGCAGCCAATATCCACAGGACACAGATACGCAGTATTTT
>TRBJ1-4|TRBV4-3|-|-
CASSQVRGATNEKLFF
TGCGCCAGCAGCCAAGTGAGGGGGGCAACTAATGAAAAACTGTTTTTT
>TRBJ2-2|TRBV4-2|once|TRBD2
CASSQGEAGRNTGELFF
TGTGCCAGCAGCCAAGGAGAAGCGGGAAGGAACACCGGGGAGCTGTTTTTT
>TRBJ1-3|TRBV3-1/TRBV3-2|-|-
CASSRAQMGTAGNTIYF
TGTGCCAGCAGCCGGGCTCAAATGGGGACCGCTGGAAACACCATATATTTT
>TRBJ1-6|TRBV19|-|-
CAATDSSYNSPLHF
TGTGCTGCTACGGATAGCTCCTATAATTCACCCCTCCACTTT
>TRBJ1-3|TRBV14|-|TRBD1
CASSQGQGAGNTIYF
TGTGCCAGCAGCCAAGGACAGGGAGCTGGAAACACCATATATTTT
>TRBJ1-5|TRBV21-1|-|-
CASSKGRGSNQPQHF
TGTGCCAGCAGCAAAGGGAGGGGGAGCAATCAGCCCCAGCATTTT
>TRBJ1-2|TRBV19|-|TRBD1
CASSSPGQAFNGYTF
TGTGCCAGTAGTTCTCCGGGACAGGCTTTTAATGGCTACACCTTC
>TRBJ1-6|TRBV5-6|-|TRBD1
CASSLVKVGTGVSPLHF
TGTGCCAGCAGCTTGGTTAAAGTTGGGACAGGGGTGTCACCCCTCCACTTT
>TRBJ2-2|TRBV27|-|-
CASSPRQYTGELFF
TGTGCCAGCAGTCCCCGACAGTACACCGGGGAGCTGTTTTTT
>TRBJ1-6|TRBV28|-|TRBD1
CASSPPGQGIHNSPLHF
TGTGCCAGCAGCCCTCCGGGACAGGGGATTCATAATTCACCCCTCCACTTT
>TRBJ2-1|TRBV13|-|TRBD2
CASSYLAGGYNEQFF
TGTGCCAGCAGCTATCTAGCGGGAGGGTACAATGAGCAGTTCTTC
>TRBJ2-7|TRBV9|-|TRBD2
CASSVGSGSGYEQYF
TGTGCCAGCAGCGTAGGGAGCGGGAGTGGTTACGAGCAGTACTTC
>TRBJ2-5|TRBV6-6|-|-
CASSYSGVLQETQYF
TGTGCCAGCAGTTATTCGGGGGTCTTACAAGAGACCCAGTACTTC
>TRBJ1-6|TRBV18|-|TRBD1
CASSVDRAYNSPLHF
TGTGCCAGCTCAGTGGACAGGGCATATAATTCACCCCTCCACTTT
>TRBJ1-1|TRBV9|-|-
CASSVAPIPNTEAFF
TGTGCCAGCAGCGTAGCACCGATCCCGAACACTGAAGCTTTCTTT
>TRBJ2-3|TRBV23-1|-|-
CASSLGSSTDTQYF
TGCGCCAGCAGTCTAGGCAGCAGCACAGATACGCAGTATTTT
>TRBJ1-6|TRBV27|-|TRBD1
CASSTAGTDNSPLHF
TGTGCCAGCAGTACCGCCGGGACAGATAATTCACCCCTCCACTTT
>TRBJ2-5|TRBV6-1|-|-
CASSEGVMIETQYF
TGTGCCAGCAGTGAGGGTGTAATGATTGAGACCCAGTACTTC
>TRBJ2-5|TRBV24-1|-|-
CATSDPTGSGETQYF
TGTGCCACCAGTGATCCGACAGGATCCGGAGAGACCCAGTACTTC
>TRBJ2-7|TRBV5-5|-|-
CASSAGIYEQYF
TGTGCCAGCAGCGCGGGAATCTACGAGCAGTACTTC
>TRBJ2-7|TRBV6-5|-|-
CASSYLGGYEQYF
TGTGCCAGCAGTTACTTGGGTGGGTACGAGCAGTACTTC
>TRBJ2-7|TRBV3-1/TRBV3-2|-|TRBD2
CASRRLAGGGEQYF
TGTGCCAGCAGGCGACTAGCGGGAGGTGGCGAGCAGTACTTC
>TRBJ2-7|TRBV10-3|-|-
CAISETGSYEQYF
TGTGCCATCAGTGAGACAGGTTCCTACGAGCAGTACTTC
>TRBJ1-3|TRBV18|-|-
CASSLLSDSGNTIYF
TGTGCCAGCTCCCTCCTGTCGGACAGTGGAAACACCATATATTTT
>TRBJ1-2|TRBV2|-|TRBD1
CASSEDEMTGLVYGYTF
TGTGCCAGCAGTGAAGACGAAATGACAGGGTTGGTCTATGGCTACACCTTC
>TRBJ1-3|TRBV28|-|TRBD1
CASRTGYSGNTIYF
TGTGCCAGCAGGACAGGGTACTCTGGAAACACCATATATTTT
>TRBJ2-5|TRBV15|once|-
CATSRDRADQETQYF
TGTGCCACCAGCAGAGATCGGGCAGACCAAGAGACCCAGTACTTC
>TRBJ1-2|TRBV27|-|-
CATSPGGSSYGYTF
TGTGCCACCAGCCCGGGGGGCTCGAGCTATGGCTACACCTTC
>TRBJ1-3|TRBV7-2|-|-
CASSLVGNSGFGNTIYF
TGTGCCAGCAGCTTAGTCGGGAATTCAGGATTCGGAAACACCATATATTTT
>TRBJ2-7|TRBV5-5|-|-
CASSLTAYEQYF
TGTGCCAGCAGCTTAACAGCCTACGAGCAGTACTTC
>TRBJ1-2|TRBV29-1|-|-
CSVEFAGIHNYGYTF
TGCAGCGTTGAATTCGCAGGGATCCACAACTATGGCTACACCTTC
>TRBJ1-1|TRBV6-1|-|-
CASSEIPVNTEAFF
TGTGCCAGCAGTGAAATCCCGGTGAACACTGAAGCTTTCTTT
>TRBJ2-4|TRBV5-3|once|-
CARSLLLPGQQYF
TGTGCCAGAAGCTTGTTACTCCCCGGACAGCAGTACTTC
>TRBJ2-1|TRBV29-1|-|TRBD1
CSAAPGQEQFF
TGCAGCGCCGCACCGGGACAGGAGCAGTTCTTC
>TRBJ2-1|TRBV5-6|-|-
CASSLDSRGMGNEQFF
TGTGCCAGCAGCTTGGACTCCAGGGGTATGGGCAATGAGCAGTTCTTC
>TRBJ1-1|TRBV29-1|-|-
CSVVWWNTEAFF
TGCAGCGTTGTATGGTGGAACACTGAAGCTTTCTTT
>TRBJ2-1|TRBV5-5|once|TRBD2
CASSLSLAAYNEQFF
TGTGCCAGCAGCTTGTCACTAGCGGCCTACAATGAGCAGTTCTTC
>TRBJ2-3|TRBV7-6|few|TRBD2
CASSLETSGGSPDTQYF
TGTGCCAGCAGCTTAGAAACTAGCGGGGGGTCGCCAGATACGCAGTATTTT
>TRBJ2-1|TRBV3-1/TRBV3-2|-|TRBD2
CASSPGLADYNEQFF
TGTGCCAGCAGCCCGGGACTAGCGGACTACAATGAGCAGTTCTTC
>TRBJ2-1|TRBV5-4|-|-
CASSLVTFGSYNEQFF
TGTGCCAGCAGCTTGGTTACGTTTGGCTCCTACAATGAGCAGTTCTTC
>TRBJ1-1|TRBV21-1|-|-
CASSRTTQMNTEAFF
TGTGCCAGCAGCCGAACGACACAGATGAACACTGAAGCTTTCTTT
>TRBJ2-7|TRBV28|-|TRBD1
CASSSTGKGSYEQYF
TGTGCCAGCAGTTCGACAGGGAAGGGGTCCTACGAGCAGTACTTC
>TRBJ2-2|TRBV30|-|-
CAWTHGNTGELFF
TGTGCCTGGACCCATGGGAACACCGGGGAGCTGTTTTTT
>TRBJ2-3|TRBV2|-|-
CASSDTGARGTDTQYF
TGTGCCAGCAGTGATACGGGGGCGAGGGGCACAGATACGCAGTATTTT
>TRBJ2-2|TRBV5-5|-|TRBD2
CGSGSSGRPNTGELFF
TGTGGGAGCGGGTCTAGCGGGAGGCCGAACACCGGGGAGCTGTTTTTT